What follows is one T cell receptor (beta chain) and its context. The entry originates in a study of identifying expanded T cells in peripheral blood. Sequencing used immunoSEQ multiplex PCR; TCRdb keeps in-frame clones, though not all of them. The sample contains more than 75,000 clones, more than 75% of which appear only once. V shed 5 bases and J shed 4 bases, with 3 bases lying between them. Germline CDR1 and CDR2: LNHDA and SQIVND (reference sequence). This CDR3 is 12 amino acids long. The chain carries TRBV19 and TRBJ2-6; no definite D call. The sample consisted of blood. This TCR derives from a person aged 18 to 75 in good health. The DNA of the CDR3 is TGTGCCAGTAGTTGGGGGGCCAACGTCCTGACTTTC. It encodes CASSWGANVLTF.